This TCR beta chain was captured by sequencing in a study of shared clonotypes between healthy human individuals. Across the whole study: Two women and a few men aged 18 to 49 served as donors.

Across several immunoSEQ plates, the genomic DNA of each subset was split evenly. Template amounts of around 270 ng DNA, tens of thousands of T cell genomes, were employed in unsorted PBMC replicate PCRs. Profiled with immunoSEQ multiplex PCR; TCRdb holds only in-frame clones, not every one. The sample has over 400,000 clones, about 78% seen once. Germline V gene data show CDR1 as SGHVS and CDR2 as FQNEAQ. V dropped 6 bases and J dropped 4; count of bases not matched to a gene: 4. The CDR3 is 13 residues long. This chain connects TRBV7-8 to TRBJ1-2; 8 positions agree with TRBD1. The clonotype was recovered from a woman between 35 and 50 years old in good health. Some clones in this sample may be carry-over from other donors' samples. Input material: PBMCs. As DNA, the CDR3 is TGTGCCAGCAGTCCACAGGGGGGCTATGGCTACACCTTC. Translation gives CASSPQGGYGYTF.